Below, 18 T cell receptor beta chains from the same sample are listed, as sequenced in a study of cytomegalovirus exposure and HLA in healthy donors. Primers: 60 Vbeta forward and 13 Jbeta reverse. Generated by immunoSEQ multiplex PCR, the TCRdb table keeps only in-frame clones and is missing some. The table has 200,000 or so clones, roughly four fifths seen once. The sequencing input was PBMCs. All receptors come from a woman aged 18-29 years in good health and CMV-seropositive.

In nucleotides, the CDR3 is TGTGCCAGCAGTTCCGGGACAGGGAGTGAAAAACTGTTTTTT. Protein sequence: CASSSGTGSEKLFF. The chain links TRBV28 to TRBJ1-4; 9 nucleotides align to TRBD1. The CDR3 sequence is 14 residues long. CDR1 and CDR2 (germline): MDHEN, SYDVKM. Trimming took 4 bases from V and 7 from J; bases not matched to a gene: 4.

The chain has TRBV7-2 and TRBJ1-6; D is uncertain. The CDR3 loop spans 14 amino acids. V was pared by 3 bases and J by 5 bases, with 8 bases between. The germline V gene has CDR1 SGHTA and CDR2 FQGNSA. CDR3 DNA sequence: TGTGCCAGCAGCTTTCGCCGAGATAATTCACCCCTCCACTTT. Residues: CASSFRRDNSPLHF.

V is TRBV9 and J is TRBJ2-2; no clear D gene. The CDR3 has 15 residues. V was cut by 1 base and J by 4 bases, with 11 bases left in between. CDR1 SGDLS and CDR2 YYNGEE come from the germline V gene. The CDR3 DNA reads as TGTGCCAGCAGCGTAAACTCTGCAGGCACCGGGGAGCTGTTTTTT. This codes for CASSVNSAGTGELFF.

The chain has TRBV4-2 and TRBJ2-1; D is ambiguous. Germline V gene lookup returns CDR1 LGHNA and CDR2 YNFKEQ. V was clipped by 0 bases and J by 8 bases, with 8 bases between them. This CDR3 contains 13 residues. Here the CDR3 DNA reads TGTGCCAGCAGCCAAGATCCTTCGGATGAGCAGTTCTTC. Amino acids: CASSQDPSDEQFF.

The chain is built from TRBV4-1 and TRBJ2-3, with a tentative D call TRBD2 (5 bases). This CDR3 region has 14 residues. From germline, CDR1 is MGHRA and CDR2 YSYEKL. The V end lost 3 bases, the J end lost 0 bases, and 7 bases lay between the germline ends. The CDR3 sequence is CASSHRTSTDTQYF. The DNA for the CDR3 is TGCGCCAGCAGCCATCGGACTAGCACAGATACGCAGTATTTT.

Concerning this clone itself: At one end the junction does not follow the germline gene, possibly because of a read error. Other DNA sequences from this sample encode an identical CDR3 as well. This chain connects TRBV28 to TRBJ2-7, with D possibly TRBD1 on 6 matching bases. This CDR3 has 15 amino acids. Germline assignment: CDR1 MDHEN and CDR2 SYDVKM. The CDR3 DNA follows: TGTGCTAGCAGTCGATTAACAGGGAAAGAGTACGAGCAGTACTTC. The encoded protein is CASSRLTGKEYEQYF. Filled out from reference TRBV28 and TRBJ2-7, the complete variable domain reads DVKVTQSSRYLVKRTGEKVFLECVQDMDHENMFWYRQDPGLGLRLIYFSYDVKMKEKGDIPEGYSVSREKKERFSLILESASTNQTSMYLCASSRLTGKEYEQYFGPGTRLTVT.

The chain has TRBV5-4 and TRBJ1-1; weak D call: TRBD1 (5 bases). CDR1 and CDR2 from the germline V gene are SGHNT and YYREEE (reference sequence). The CDR3 extends over 13 amino acids. V was pared by 4 bases and J by 4 bases, with 11 bases between. The CDR3, as DNA: TGTGCCAGCAGCATCGTTACAGGCACTGAAGCTTTCTTT. It is translated as CASSIVTGTEAFF.

The rearrangement links TRBV7-9 to TRBJ1-1, with D perhaps matching TRBD1 (5 bases). The ends were cut back, 5 bases at V and 3 bases at J, with 22 bases in the middle. Germline assignment: CDR1 SEHNR and CDR2 FQNEAQ (reference sequence). The CDR3 is made up of 17 amino acids. The CDR3 protein is CASSPPSVGGADTEAFF. CDR3 DNA sequence: TGTGCCAGCAGCCCCCCTTCAGTAGGAGGGGCGGACACTGAAGCTTTCTTT.

The chain couples TRBV28 to TRBJ2-1; TRBD2 matches 8 bases. Germline V gene data show CDR1 as MDHEN and CDR2 as SYDVKM. V dropped 3 bases and J dropped 7; count of bases not matched to a gene: 5. This CDR3 spans 14 amino acids. The CDR3 DNA follows: TGTGCCAGCAGTTTTGGGGTAGCGGGGAATGAGCAGTTCTTC. This translates into CASSFGVAGNEQFF.

This clone appeared once. The CDR3 spells CASKAGGNTGELFF. In DNA, the CDR3 is TGTGCCAGCAAGGCGGGGGGAAACACCGGGGAGCTGTTTTTT. The J gene is TRBJ2-2, the V gene TRBV2; 8 bases agree with TRBD2. V shed 7 bases and J 2 bases; nucleotides not matched to a gene: 3. The CDR3 loop spans 14 amino acids. From germline, CDR1 is SNHLY and CDR2 FYNNEI.

This chain uses TRBV6-1 with TRBJ2-7, with TRBD1 as a possible D gene (6 bases). Per germline, CDR1 MNHNS and CDR2 SASEGT. V was cut by 6 bases and J by 5 bases, with 14 bases left in between. This CDR3 is 13 amino acids long. DNA for the CDR3: TGTGCCAGCAGGACGACAGGACTTCACGAGCAGTACGTC. Encoded protein: CASRTTGLHEQYV.

The J gene is TRBJ2-6, the V gene TRBV6-5; TRBD1 might be the D (5 bases). The germline V and J ends were trimmed by 6 bases and 1 base, with 10 bases remaining between them. The CDR3 contains 15 residues. Germline V gene lookup returns CDR1 MNHEY and CDR2 SVGAGI. CDR3 in DNA: TGTGCCAGCAGCAAAGGGGTTTCTGGGGCCAACGTCCTGACTTTC. Its translation is CASSKGVSGANVLTF.

There are a few counts of this clone. The genes are TRBV4-3 and TRBJ2-5, with D possibly matching TRBD2 (6 bases). This CDR3 contains 14 residues. CDR1 LGHNA and CDR2 YSLEER come from the germline V gene. V was clipped by 3 bases and J by 5 bases, with 13 bases between them. CDR3 loop: CASSQTRGRETQYF. DNA for the CDR3: TGCGCCAGCAGCCAGACCCGTGGGAGGGAGACCCAGTACTTC.

This clone is a singleton in its sample. The chain recombines TRBV7-9 with TRBJ1-1; D remains unclear. CDR1 is SEHNR, CDR2 FQNEAQ, per germline (reference sequence). Trimming took off 5 bases at V and 5 bases at J, with 15 bases between the two ends. CDR3 length: 14 amino acids. The DNA of the CDR3 is TGTGCCAGCAGCCCGAATGTCGGGGAGACTGAAGCTTTCTTT. This sequence encodes CASSPNVGETEAFF.

The V call is TRBV4-3, the J call TRBJ2-1, with 8 bases aligning to TRBD2. The J segment lost 10 bases and the V segment lost 0 bases, leaving 11 bases of the junction unmatched. The length of the CDR3 is 16 residues. Germline-derived CDR1 and CDR2 are LGHNA and YSLEER. The CDR3 protein is CASSQDWGGGLFEQFF. Written as DNA, the CDR3 is TGCGCCAGCAGCCAAGATTGGGGCGGGGGGCTTTTCGAGCAGTTCTTC.

The rearrangement links TRBV6-1 to TRBJ2-1; 10 bases line up with TRBD2. Germline CDR1 reads MNHNS; CDR2 reads SASEGT. The length of the CDR3 is 14 residues. Losses at the gene ends were 6 bases for V and 8 bases for J; bases not matched to a gene: 7. DNA of the CDR3: TGTGCCAGCAGCCCTAGCGGGGGATGGGATGAGCAGTTCTTC. It specifies CASSPSGGWDEQFF.

Many counts were recorded for this clone. In DNA form, the CDR3 reads TGCGCCAGCAGCTTAGGCGGGTACCAAGAGACCCAGTACTTC. It translates to CASSLGGYQETQYF. The V and J genes are TRBV5-1 and TRBJ2-5; tentatively, D is TRBD2 (5 bases). V was shortened by 2 bases and J by 0 bases, with 8 bases between the two germline ends. The CDR3 loop spans 14 amino acids. Germline assignment: CDR1 SGHRS and CDR2 YFSETQ.

This clone was detected once. The chain joins TRBV10-1 to TRBJ2-7; 7 nucleotides match TRBD2. CDR1 WNHNN and CDR2 SYGVQD come from the germline V gene (reference sequence). V lost 4 bases, J lost 3 bases, and 3 bases stayed unmatched. The length of the CDR3 is 13 residues. CDR3 bases: TGCGCCAGCAGTGTCGGGGAGGGCTACGAGCAGTACTTC. Translated: CASSVGEGYEQYF.